The TCR beta chain described here comes from a study of shared T cell receptors in the human thymus. Germline V CDR1 and CDR2: SGHRS, YFSETQ. The CDR3 spans 16 residues. V was clipped by 1 base and J by 6 bases; unmatched bases: 7. Assay used: immunoSEQ multiplex PCR; TCRdb lists only in-frame clones, some missing. Among hundreds of thousands of clones listed, more than 75% were seen once. This same sample was also taken into another study, of human thymus T cells. That investigation notes: Healthy Finnish infants undergoing corrective surgery for congenital heart defects were the donors. Thymus pieces cut out during corrective heart surgery were the tissue that was used. Apparent skewing of V and J gene usage characterized both thymic and blood repertoires. Unrelated individuals had highly overlapping thymic repertoires, as reported in related research.

The sequence was obtained from a boy younger than two with a congenital heart defect. V and J are TRBV5-1 and TRBJ2-2; 9 bases are shared with TRBD2. Sequencing input: thymocytes. CDR3 coding DNA: TGCGCCAGCAGCTTGAGGAGCGGGAGGAGTCCCGGGGAGCTGTTTTTT. Translated, it gives CASSLRSGRSPGELFF.